The entry that follows covers one T cell receptor beta chain sequence. Its antigen is still unknown. This entry comes from a study of cytomegalovirus exposure and HLA in healthy donors. Overall study context: A prior study identified 117 million unique TCR beta sequences from about 200 million T cells. Regarding the study as a whole: Most of the CMV-associated TCR beta chains (in a later analysis) appeared to be HLA-restricted. There were several of the most significant clusters that appeared linked to common viral pathogens in a later analysis.

A multiplex PCR was run with 60 Vbeta primers and 13 Jbeta primers. Only in-frame clones appear in the TCRdb table, and some are missing; sequencing was by immunoSEQ multiplex PCR. The data hold around 150,000 clones, with more than 60% observed a single time. The specimen sequenced was PBMCs. The clonotype originates from a man between 40 and 49 years old in good health and CMV-seronegative.

The CDR3 coding sequence is TGTGCCAGCAGCTTACACTCCGGCTCTGGAAACACCATATATTTT. As protein: CASSLHSGSGNTIYF. The chain has TRBV11-1 and TRBJ1-3; no reliable D call. The CDR3 totals 15 residues. CDR1 is SGHAT, CDR2 FQDESV, per germline (reference sequence). The V end was cut by 2 bases, the J end by 0 bases, with 8 bases between.